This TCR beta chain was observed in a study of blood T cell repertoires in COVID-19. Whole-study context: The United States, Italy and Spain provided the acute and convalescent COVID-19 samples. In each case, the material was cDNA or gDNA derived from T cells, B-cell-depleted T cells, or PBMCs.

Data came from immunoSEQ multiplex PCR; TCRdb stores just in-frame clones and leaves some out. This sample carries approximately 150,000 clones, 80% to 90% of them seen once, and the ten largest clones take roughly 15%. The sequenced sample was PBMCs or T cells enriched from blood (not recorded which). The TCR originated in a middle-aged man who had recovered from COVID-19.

The CDR3 nucleotides are TGTGCCAGCAGCCCGACAGGGTCGGGCAATCAGCCCCAGCATTTT. Its protein is CASSPTGSGNQPQHF. The rearrangement links TRBV7-9 to TRBJ1-5; 7 bases are shared with TRBD1. The J segment lost 2 bases and the V segment lost 5 bases, leaving 6 bases of the junction unmatched. The V gene's germline CDR1 is SEHNR and CDR2 FQNEAQ (reference sequence). CDR3 length: 15 amino acids.